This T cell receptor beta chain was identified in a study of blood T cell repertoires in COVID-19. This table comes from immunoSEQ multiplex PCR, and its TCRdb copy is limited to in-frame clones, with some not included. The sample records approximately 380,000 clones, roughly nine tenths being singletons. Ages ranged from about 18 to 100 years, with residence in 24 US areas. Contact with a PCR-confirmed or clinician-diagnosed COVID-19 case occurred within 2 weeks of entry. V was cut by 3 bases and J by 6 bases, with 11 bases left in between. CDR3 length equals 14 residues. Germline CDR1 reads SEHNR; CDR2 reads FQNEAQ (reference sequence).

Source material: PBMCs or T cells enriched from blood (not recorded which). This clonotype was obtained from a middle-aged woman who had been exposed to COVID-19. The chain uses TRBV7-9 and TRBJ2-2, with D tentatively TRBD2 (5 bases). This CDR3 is CASSFIGVPGELFF. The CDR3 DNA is TGTGCCAGCAGCTTTATCGGGGTCCCCGGGGAGCTGTTTTTT.